This TCR beta chain originates from a study of shared clonotypes between healthy human individuals. Points from the study as a whole: Relative to clonotypes present in all four donors, those not shared had lower generation probabilities. Rarefaction exposed incomplete sorted-subset sequencing despite large depth.

Germline V lookup: CDR1 SGHRS, CDR2 YFSETQ. The CDR3 runs 14 residues. The V end was cut by 5 bases, the J end by 5 bases, with 16 bases between. Running of the assay took place at deep level. TCRdb keeps only in-frame clones here, not all; method: immunoSEQ multiplex PCR. The sample contains more than 2,000,000 clones, 85% to 95% of which appear only once. This clone is a singleton in its sample. Its antigen is as yet unknown. The sequenced sample consisted of naive CD4+ T cells from PBMCs. Subset reported: CD45RA+ positively selected. This clonotype was obtained from a man aged 18 to 29 in good health. Some clones in this sample may be carry-over from other donors' samples. The chain links TRBV5-1 to TRBJ2-5, with D tentatively TRBD2 (5 bases). As DNA, the CDR3 is TGCGCCAGCAGAGTGACGGCGGGTACGGAGACCCAGTACTTC. Amino acid sequence: CASRVTAGTETQYF.